This is a list of T cell receptor beta chains from one sample in a study of CD8+CD57+ T cells in acquired aplastic anemia. MiXCR, run by TCRdb on the reads, gives a single entry per CDR3 protein. Among just over 400,000 distinct CDR3 sequences listed, approximately 70% were seen once. The source material was sorted CD4+, CD8+, or CD8+CD57+ T cells (not recorded which) from PBMCs. The receptors were sampled from a human donor in good health, serving as a control. The CDR3 runs from the conserved cysteine through the conserved F or W. The order of the fields is CDR3 protein, CDR3 DNA, clone size, D gene, J gene, V gene. A D gene is named only where the DNA matches it firmly. Clone size is stated in some rows and not others, as once, few, many or a class when expanded.

CSASPPEDNEKLFF,TGCAGTGCTTCCCCTCCCGAGGACAATGAAAAACTGTTTTTT,few,NA,TRBJ1-4,TRBV20-1
CASSEFVEGGYTF,TGTGCCAGCAGTGAATTCGTGGAGGGAGGCTACACCTTC,NA,NA,TRBJ1-2,TRBV25-1
CASSYPLGQNSPLHF,TGCGCCAGCAGCTACCCTTTGGGACAAAATTCACCCCTCCACTTT,NA,NA,TRBJ1-6,TRBV5-1
CSSVLANEKLFF,TGCAGTTCGGTTCTGGCTAATGAAAAACTGTTTTTT,many,NA,TRBJ1-4,TRBV20-1
CASSQTGTKLGQTIYF,TGTGCCAGCTCCCAAACGGGCACCAAGCTTGGACAAACCATATATTTT,NA,NA,TRBJ1-3,TRBV9
CASSPGLGGAPQETQYF,TGTGCCAGCAGCCCCGGACTAGGGGGAGCCCCACAAGAGACCCAGTACTTC,many,NA,TRBJ2-5,TRBV5-4
CASSHGLAGGSGTGELFF,TGTGCCAGCAGCCACGGACTAGCGGGGGGGTCGGGCACCGGGGAGCTGTTTTTT,many,TRBD2,TRBJ2-2,TRBV7-3
CSTWTTSESPLHF,TGCAGTACATGGACCACTAGCGAGTCACCCCTCCACTTT,NA,NA,TRBJ1-6,TRBV20-1
CASSGGAGGLDTQYF,TGTGCCAGCAGCGGCGGGGCGGGGGGGCTGGATACGCAGTATTTT,many,TRBD2,TRBJ2-3,TRBV3-1
CSASPPADEKLFF,TGCAGTGCTAGTCCCCCGGCGGATGAAAAACTGTTTTTT,many,NA,TRBJ1-4,TRBV20-1
CASSSARTGRHGELFF,TGTGCCAGCAGCTCAGCCCGGACGGGGCGTCACGGGGAGCTGTTTTTT,NA,NA,TRBJ2-2,TRBV11-2
CASSLDRFGNTIYF,TGTGCCAGCAGCTTAGACAGGTTCGGAAACACCATATATTTT,NA,NA,TRBJ1-3,TRBV13
CASSLGGGSSYEQYF,TGTGCCAGCAGCTTAGGCGGGGGGAGCTCCTACGAGCAGTATTTT,NA,TRBD2,TRBJ2-3,TRBV7-3
CASSTLRTGLYVQYF,TGTGCCAGCAGCACCCTCCGCACGGGTTTATACGTGCAGTACTTC,NA,NA,TRBJ2-7,TRBV7-9
CASSYRWGDRAQHF,TGTGCCAGCAGTTACCGGTGGGGGGACAGGGCCCAGCATTTT,many,TRBD1,TRBJ1-5,TRBV6-2/TRBV6-3